Here is one T cell receptor beta chain with its context. The target antigen is unknown. Via MiXCR, TCRdb re-called the RT-PCR reads, giving one row per CDR3 protein. The top ten clones hold roughly 10% of a sample with more than 450,000 distinct CDR3 sequences, approximately 12% of them seen once. This specimen comes from a study of response to subunit inactivated influenza vaccine. Study-wide findings and caveats: The authors offered the suggestion that each seasonal influenza vaccination recruits few new T cells.

This TCR was sampled from a man aged 45-65 years who received an inactivated influenza vaccine. Material: PBMCs from blood, obtained on the day of vaccination.

The CDR3 sequence is CASSLTGSTYQETQYF. The CDR3 region has the DNA TGCGCCAGCAGCTTGACTGGTAGCACTTACCAAGAGACCCAGTACTTC. The chain carries TRBV5-1 and TRBJ2-5; D is uncertain. The germline V gene encodes CDR1 SGHRS and CDR2 YFSETQ. V dropped 1 base and J dropped 0 bases, with 13 bases sitting between them. The CDR3 extends over 16 amino acids.